This T cell receptor beta chain emerged from a study of PD-1 blockade in classical Hodgkin lymphoma. Study results and limitations: Only CD4+ TCR diversity, not CD8+, had risen significantly by C4D1. Patients with a complete response exhibited baseline diversity comparable to newly diagnosed patients. TCR diversity at baseline was reported to be reduced in newly diagnosed patients relative to healthy donors.

As for this clone: Antigen unknown.

The CDR3 loop spans 12 amino acids. Trimming shortened V by 3 bases and J by 4 bases, and 4 bases separated the two germline ends. Germline V gene data show CDR1 as MNHEY and CDR2 as SMNVEV (reference sequence). Profiling relied on immunoSEQ multiplex PCR, and the TCRdb table lists in-frame clones only, not all of them. The table lists 50,000 to 65,000 clones, 91% of them singletons. Indicated time point: cycle 4 day 1 (C4D1), after more than five weeks of nivolumab. Each patient experienced a relapse that followed autologous stem cell transplantation, and brentuximab vedotin exposure varied. This receptor was obtained from a human donor with classical Hodgkin lymphoma. The sequences come from peripheral blood mononuclear cells (PBMCs), collected before the fourth cycle of nivolumab. V gene TRBV27 combines with J gene TRBJ1-5; D not resolved. The CDR3 loop is CASSFTNQPQHF. The DNA of the CDR3 is TGTGCCAGCAGTTTCACAAATCAGCCCCAGCATTTT.